The rows below give T cell receptor beta chains drawn from one sample of a study of regulatory T cells in long-lasting Graves disease. TCRdb used MiXCR to reprocess the multiplex PCR reads, holding one entry per CDR3 protein. Altogether some 410,000 distinct CDR3 sequences are present, 16% being singletons, with the ten largest covering around 10%. The same sample was also studied in work on T cells in Graves' hyperthyroidism and ophthalmopathy.

The sample consisted of peripheral blood mononuclear cells (PBMCs), taken at new diagnosis, from a patient treated with antithyroid drugs. These receptor sequences come from a woman aged 25 to 39 with Graves disease. The CDR3 runs from the conserved cysteine through the conserved F or W. A D gene is named only where the DNA matches it firmly. Rows give clone size only sometimes, using once, few, many, or a class for an expanded clone.

D: TRBD1
V: TRBV7-2
J: TRBJ2-7
size: -
CDR3: CASSYRDRGSSYEQYF
DNA: TGTGCCAGCAGCTACCGGGACAGGGGATCCTCCTACGAGCAGTACTTC

D: -
V: TRBV7-9
J: TRBJ2-5
size: many
CDR3: CASSPGNIQETQYF
DNA: TGTGCCAGCAGCCCAGGGAATATCCAAGAGACCCAGTACTTC

D: -
V: TRBV5-8
J: TRBJ1-5
size: many
CDR3: CASTTRADQPQHF
DNA: TGTGCCAGCACAACGAGGGCGGATCAGCCCCAGCATTTT

D: -
V: TRBV11-2
J: TRBJ2-1
size: -
CDR3: CASSLEVGSSYNEQFF
DNA: TGTGCCAGCAGCTTAGAGGTGGGAAGCTCCTACAATGAGCAGTTCTTC

D: TRBD1
V: TRBV30
J: TRBJ2-3
size: many
CDR3: CAWGGQGSDTQYF
DNA: TGTGCCTGGGGCGGACAGGGCTCAGATACGCAGTATTTT

D: TRBD2
V: TRBV11-2
J: TRBJ2-1
size: -
CDR3: CASSLRAGGQLMYNEQFF
DNA: TGTGCCAGCAGCTTAAGGGCGGGGGGACAACTGATGTACAATGAGCAGTTCTTC

D: TRBD2
V: TRBV4-3
J: TRBJ2-1
size: -
CDR3: CASSQDGGRRNNEQFF
DNA: TGCGCCAGCAGCCAAGACGGCGGGAGGCGGAACAATGAGCAGTTCTTC

D: TRBD1
V: TRBV2
J: TRBJ2-1
size: many
CDR3: CASSRDRGYNEQFF
DNA: TGCGCCAGCAGCCGAGACAGGGGATACAATGAGCAGTTCTTC

D: TRBD2
V: TRBV5-1
J: TRBJ2-7
size: few
CDR3: CASSSLAGVGEQYF
DNA: TGCGCCAGCAGCTCCCTAGCGGGAGTCGGTGAGCAGTACTTC

D: -
V: TRBV7-2
J: TRBJ1-1
size: many
CDR3: CASSLQGSGEAFF
DNA: TGTGCCAGCAGCTTACAGGGTTCGGGTGAAGCTTTCTTT

D: -
V: TRBV7-2
J: TRBJ2-7
size: many
CDR3: CASSPRGQGNSYEQYF
DNA: TGTGCCAGCAGCCCGAGAGGGCAGGGCAACTCCTACGAGCAGTACTTC

D: TRBD2
V: TRBV4-2
J: TRBJ2-5
size: few
CDR3: CASSRGTSGDYFQETQYF
DNA: TGTGCCAGCAGCCGAGGGACTAGCGGGGATTACTTCCAAGAGACCCAGTACTTC